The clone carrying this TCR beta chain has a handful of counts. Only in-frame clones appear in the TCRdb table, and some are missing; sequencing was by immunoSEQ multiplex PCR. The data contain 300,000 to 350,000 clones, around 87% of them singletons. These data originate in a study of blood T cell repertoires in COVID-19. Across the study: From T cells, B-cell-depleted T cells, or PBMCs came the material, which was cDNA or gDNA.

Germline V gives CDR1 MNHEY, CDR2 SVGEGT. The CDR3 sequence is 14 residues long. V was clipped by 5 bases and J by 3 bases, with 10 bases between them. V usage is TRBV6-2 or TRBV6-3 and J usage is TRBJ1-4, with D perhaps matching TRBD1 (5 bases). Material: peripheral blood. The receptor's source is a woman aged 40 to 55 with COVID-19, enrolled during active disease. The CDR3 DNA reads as TGTGCCAGCAGTAACGGCAGGGCTAATGAAAAACTGTTTTTT. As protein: CASSNGRANEKLFF.